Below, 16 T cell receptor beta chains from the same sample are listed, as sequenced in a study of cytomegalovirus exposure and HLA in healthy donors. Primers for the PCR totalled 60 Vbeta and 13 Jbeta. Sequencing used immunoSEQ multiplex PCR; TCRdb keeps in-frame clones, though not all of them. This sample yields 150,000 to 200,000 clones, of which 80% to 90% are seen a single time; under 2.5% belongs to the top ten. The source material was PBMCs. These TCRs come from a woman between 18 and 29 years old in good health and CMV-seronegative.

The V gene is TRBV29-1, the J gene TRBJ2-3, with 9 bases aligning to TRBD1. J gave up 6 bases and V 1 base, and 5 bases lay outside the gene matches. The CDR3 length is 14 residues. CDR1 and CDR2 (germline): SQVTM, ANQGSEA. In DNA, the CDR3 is TGCAGCGTTGAAGGAGGACAGGGGTGGGATACGCAGTATTTT. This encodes CSVEGGQGWDTQYF.

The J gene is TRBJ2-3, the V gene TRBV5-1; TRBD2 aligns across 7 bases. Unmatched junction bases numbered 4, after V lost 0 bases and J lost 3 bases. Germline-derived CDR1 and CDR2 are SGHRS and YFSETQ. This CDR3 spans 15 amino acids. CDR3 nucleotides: TGCGCCAGCAGCTTGGACACGCGGGAGACAGATACGCAGTATTTT. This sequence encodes CASSLDTRETDTQYF.

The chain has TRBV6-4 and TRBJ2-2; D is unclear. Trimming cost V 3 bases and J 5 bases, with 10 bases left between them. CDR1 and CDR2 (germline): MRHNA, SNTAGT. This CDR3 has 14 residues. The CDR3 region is CASSEAPRTGELFF. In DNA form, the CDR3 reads TGTGCCAGCAGTGAGGCACCGAGGACCGGGGAGCTGTTTTTT.

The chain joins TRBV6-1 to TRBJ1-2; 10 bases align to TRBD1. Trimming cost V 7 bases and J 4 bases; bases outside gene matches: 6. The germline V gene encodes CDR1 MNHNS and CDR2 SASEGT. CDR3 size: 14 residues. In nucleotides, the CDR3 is TGTGCCAGCAATCCCGGGACAGGGGCCTATGGCTACACCTTC. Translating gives CASNPGTGAYGYTF.

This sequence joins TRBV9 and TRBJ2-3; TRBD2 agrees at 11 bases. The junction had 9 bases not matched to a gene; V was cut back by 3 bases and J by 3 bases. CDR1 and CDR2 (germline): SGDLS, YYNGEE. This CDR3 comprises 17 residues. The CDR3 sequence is CASSAASGGRTTDTQYF. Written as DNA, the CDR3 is TGTGCCAGCAGCGCCGCTAGCGGGGGGCGTACAACAGATACGCAGTATTTT.

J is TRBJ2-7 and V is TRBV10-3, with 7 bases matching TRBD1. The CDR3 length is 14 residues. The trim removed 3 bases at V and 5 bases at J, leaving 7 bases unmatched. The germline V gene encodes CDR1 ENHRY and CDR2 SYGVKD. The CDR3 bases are TGTGCCATCAGTGAAAACAGGGGAACTAACGAGCAGTACTTC. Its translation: CAISENRGTNEQYF.

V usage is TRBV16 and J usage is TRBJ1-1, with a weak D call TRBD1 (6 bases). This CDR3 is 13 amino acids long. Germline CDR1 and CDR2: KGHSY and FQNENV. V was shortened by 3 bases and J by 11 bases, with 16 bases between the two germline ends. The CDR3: CASSQGAGRDAFF. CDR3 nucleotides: TGTGCCAGCAGCCAGGGGGCAGGGAGGGACGCTTTCTTT.

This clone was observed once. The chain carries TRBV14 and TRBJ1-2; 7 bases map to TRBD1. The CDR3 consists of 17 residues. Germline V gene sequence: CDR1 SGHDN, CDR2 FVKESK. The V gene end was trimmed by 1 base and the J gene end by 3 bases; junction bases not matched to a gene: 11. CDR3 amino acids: CASSQVNRQGVYYGYTF. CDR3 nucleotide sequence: TGTGCCAGCAGCCAAGTAAACAGACAGGGTGTGTACTATGGCTACACCTTC. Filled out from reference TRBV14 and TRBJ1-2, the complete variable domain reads EAGVTQFPSHSVIEKGQTVTLRCDPISGHDNLYWYRRVMGKEIKFLLHFVKESKQDESGMPNNRFLAERTGGTYSTLKVQPAELEDSGVYFCASSQVNRQGVYYGYTFGSGTRLTVV.

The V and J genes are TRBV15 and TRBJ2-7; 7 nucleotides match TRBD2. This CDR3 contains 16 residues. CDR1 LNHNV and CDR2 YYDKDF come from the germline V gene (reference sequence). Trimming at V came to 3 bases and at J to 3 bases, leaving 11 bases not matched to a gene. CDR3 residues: CATSRASGVERYEQYF. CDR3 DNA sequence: TGTGCCACCAGCAGGGCTAGCGGAGTCGAGCGCTACGAGCAGTACTTC.

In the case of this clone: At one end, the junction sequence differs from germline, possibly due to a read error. CDR3 bases: TGTTCCAGCAGCTTAGGGACAGGGGGTGAAGCTTTCTTT. Translation gives CSSSLGTGGEAFF. This sequence joins TRBV7-9 and TRBJ1-1; TRBD1 matches at 11 bases. The germline CDR1 and CDR2 sequences are SEHNR and FQNEAQ (reference sequence). The CDR3 is 13 residues long.

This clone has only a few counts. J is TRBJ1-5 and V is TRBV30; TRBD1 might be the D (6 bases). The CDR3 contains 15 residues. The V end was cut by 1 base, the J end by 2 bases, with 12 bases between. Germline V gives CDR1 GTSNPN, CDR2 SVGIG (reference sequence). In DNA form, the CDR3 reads TGTGCCTGGAGTGCAGGAGACAGGCGCAATCAGCCCCAGCATTTT. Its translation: CAWSAGDRRNQPQHF.

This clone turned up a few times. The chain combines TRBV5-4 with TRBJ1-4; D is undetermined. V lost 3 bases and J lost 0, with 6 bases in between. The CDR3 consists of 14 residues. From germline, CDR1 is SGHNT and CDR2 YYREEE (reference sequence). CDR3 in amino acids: CASSSAATNEKLFF. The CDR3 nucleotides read TGTGCCAGCAGCTCCGCAGCAACTAATGAAAAACTGTTTTTT.

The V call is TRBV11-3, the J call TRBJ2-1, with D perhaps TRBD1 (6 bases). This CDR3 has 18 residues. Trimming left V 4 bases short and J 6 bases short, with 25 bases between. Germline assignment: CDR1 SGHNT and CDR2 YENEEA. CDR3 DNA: TGTGCCAGCAGCTCGTTAATTGGCACAGGGCATTTCAGCAATGAGCAGTTCTTC. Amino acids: CASSSLIGTGHFSNEQFF. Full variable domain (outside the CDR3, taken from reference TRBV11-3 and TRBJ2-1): EAGVVQSPRYKIIEKKQPVAFWCNPISGHNTLYWYLQNLGQGPELLIRYENEEAVDDSQLPKDRFSAERLKGVDSTLKIQPAELGDSAVYLCASSSLIGTGHFSNEQFFGPGTRLTVL.

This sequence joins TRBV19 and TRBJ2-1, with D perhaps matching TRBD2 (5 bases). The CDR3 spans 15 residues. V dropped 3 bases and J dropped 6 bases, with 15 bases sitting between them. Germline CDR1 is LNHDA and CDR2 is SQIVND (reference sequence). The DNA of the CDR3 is TGTGCCAGTAGTATGGTTTCCAGAGGAGGCAATGAGCAGTTCTTC. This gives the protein CASSMVSRGGNEQFF. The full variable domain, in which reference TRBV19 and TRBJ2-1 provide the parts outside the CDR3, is DGGITQSPKYLFRKEGQNVTLSCEQNLNHDAMYWYRQDPGQGLRLIYYSQIVNDFQKGDIAEGYSVSREKKESFPLTVTSAQKNPTAFYLCASSMVSRGGNEQFFGPGTRLTVL.

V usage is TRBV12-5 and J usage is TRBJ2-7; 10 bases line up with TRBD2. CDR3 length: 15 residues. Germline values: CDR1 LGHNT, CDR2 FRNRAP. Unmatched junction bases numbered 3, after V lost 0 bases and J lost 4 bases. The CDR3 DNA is TGTGCTAGTGGTTTGGTCCTAGCGGGGGTATACGAGCAGTACTTC. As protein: CASGLVLAGVYEQYF.

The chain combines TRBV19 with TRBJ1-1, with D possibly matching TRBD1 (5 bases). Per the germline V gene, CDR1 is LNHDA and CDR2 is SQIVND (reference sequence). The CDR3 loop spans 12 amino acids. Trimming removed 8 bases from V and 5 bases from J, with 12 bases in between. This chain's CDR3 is CASQLRGTEAFF. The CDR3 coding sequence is TGTGCCAGTCAACTGCGGGGGACTGAAGCTTTCTTT.